This passage covers 23 T cell receptor beta chains from one sample sequenced in a study of OX40 agonist ivuxolimab in advanced cancers. TCRdb's copy holds only in-frame clones and misses some; the assay was immunoSEQ multiplex PCR. The repertoire holds 65,000 to 85,000 clones, with 88% as singletons. Sample: CD4+ or CD8+ T cells sorted from blood, taken in a trial of the OX40 agonist ivuxolimab. The receptors stem from an adult with an advanced solid tumor such as melanoma, head and neck, liver or kidney cancer.

The chain couples TRBV2 to TRBJ1-2; TRBD1 matches 7 bases. Losses at the gene ends were 6 bases for V and 7 bases for J; bases not matched to a gene: 8. Germline CDR1 reads SNHLY; CDR2 reads FYNNEI. This CDR3 has 13 residues. For the CDR3, the DNA is TGTGCCAGCAGGAATGACAGGGATGGTGGCTACACCTTC. This sequence encodes CASRNDRDGGYTF.

This clone has only one observation. The V call is TRBV5-4, the J call TRBJ1-4; D not certain. Germline V gene data show CDR1 as SGHNT and CDR2 as YYREEE (reference sequence). Trimming pared 2 bases from V and 3 bases from J, leaving 8 bases between. This CDR3 has 14 residues. The CDR3 sequence is CASSFDGPNEKLFF. The DNA for the CDR3 is TGTGCCAGCAGCTTTGACGGACCTAATGAAAAACTGTTTTTT.

J is TRBJ1-1 and V is TRBV30; D unresolved. Deletions cut 3 bases from V and 9 bases from J, with 17 bases between. Germline values: CDR1 GTSNPN, CDR2 SVGIG (reference sequence). The CDR3 has 13 residues. The CDR3 protein is CAWRTPVGIQAFF. CDR3 DNA: TGTGCCTGGAGGACCCCCGTGGGCATCCAAGCTTTCTTT.

The chain links TRBV18 to TRBJ2-7; no definite D call. CDR3 length: 15 amino acids. Germline lookup yields CDR1 KGHSH and CDR2 LQKENI. Trimming took off 3 bases at V and 0 bases at J, with 12 bases between the two ends. CDR3 nucleotide sequence: TGTGCCAGCTCACCGCAAGGAGAGAGCTCCTACGAGCAGTACTTC. This encodes CASSPQGESSYEQYF.

This sequence joins TRBV28 and TRBJ2-7; D unresolved. V gave up 2 bases and J gave up 5 bases, with 10 bases separating them. Germline assignment: CDR1 MDHEN and CDR2 SYDVKM. This CDR3 is built from 13 residues. The CDR3 loop is CASSLVSGDEQYF. The CDR3 DNA reads as TGTGCCAGCAGTTTAGTCTCGGGCGACGAGCAGTACTTC.

V usage is TRBV5-5 and J usage is TRBJ1-3, with a tentative D call TRBD1 (5 bases). Germline assignment: CDR1 SGHKS and CDR2 YYEKEE (reference sequence). The V end was cut by 4 bases, the J end by 0 bases, with 11 bases between. The CDR3 is 15 amino acids. This chain's CDR3 is CASSPGTVSGNTIYF. CDR3 in DNA: TGTGCCAGCAGCCCAGGGACGGTCTCTGGAAACACCATATATTTT.

In its sample, this clone was seen a few times. The chain carries TRBV18 and TRBJ2-3; maybe TRBD2 (5 bases). The V end lost 0 bases, the J end lost 5 bases, and 9 bases lay between the germline ends. CDR1 and CDR2 (germline): KGHSH, LQKENI. This CDR3 is built from 14 residues. The CDR3 region is CASSPPAGRDTQYF. In nucleotides, the CDR3 is TGTGCCAGCTCACCACCGGCGGGCAGAGATACGCAGTATTTT.

V is TRBV28 and J is TRBJ1-4; no firm D call. CDR3 length equals 13 residues. From germline, CDR1 is MDHEN and CDR2 SYDVKM. V was shortened by 9 bases and J by 0 bases, with 8 bases between the two germline ends. The DNA for the CDR3 is TGTGCCAGTATGACCTCAACTAATGAAAAACTGTTTTTT. This codes for CASMTSTNEKLFF. The full variable domain, rest sourced from reference TRBV28 and TRBJ1-4, is DVKVTQSSRYLVKRTGEKVFLECVQDMDHENMFWYRQDPGLGLRLIYFSYDVKMKEKGDIPEGYSVSREKKERFSLILESASTNQTSMYLCASMTSTNEKLFFGSGTQLSVL.

V usage is TRBV6-1 and J usage is TRBJ1-6, with D tentatively TRBD1 (6 bases). This CDR3 region has 15 residues. CDR1 is MNHNS, CDR2 SASEGT, per germline. The V end lost 0 bases, the J end lost 11 bases, and 14 bases lay between the germline ends. CDR3: CASSEAARGVTPLHF. Written as DNA, the CDR3 is TGTGCCAGCAGTGAAGCGGCGAGGGGGGTTACACCCCTCCACTTT.

The chain joins TRBV2 to TRBJ1-1; D is possibly TRBD1 (5 bases). This CDR3 is 12 amino acids long. In germline, CDR1 is SNHLY, CDR2 FYNNEI. Deletions cut 2 bases from V and 7 bases from J, with 8 bases between. The CDR3 nucleotides are TGTGCCAGCAGTGAACCAGGGATTGAAGCTTTCTTT. Amino acids: CASSEPGIEAFF.

The chain employs TRBV19 and TRBJ1-1; 7 nucleotides line up with TRBD1. CDR1 is LNHDA and CDR2 is SQIVND in the germline V gene (reference sequence). Trimming took 4 bases from V and 7 from J; bases not matched to a gene: 9. The CDR3 totals 14 residues. The CDR3 DNA is TGTGCCAGTAGTACCCGAGACAGGGTTTATGAAGCTTTCTTT. Translated: CASSTRDRVYEAFF.

J is TRBJ2-1 and V is TRBV2; 11 bases fit TRBD1. The CDR3 loop spans 15 amino acids. Germline-derived CDR1 and CDR2 are SNHLY and FYNNEI. With V trimmed by 3 bases and J by 6 bases, 4 bases remained unmatched. CDR3 protein: CASSEGQGGFNEQFF. The CDR3 DNA reads as TGTGCCAGCAGTGAGGGACAGGGGGGGTTCAATGAGCAGTTCTTC.

The V gene is TRBV4-1, the J gene TRBJ1-1, with D possibly matching TRBD1 (5 bases). CDR1 is MGHRA, CDR2 YSYEKL, per germline. The germline V and J ends were trimmed by 6 bases and 4 bases, with 21 bases remaining between them. The length of the CDR3 is 16 residues. CDR3 sequence (DNA): TGCGCCAGCAGTCTACACTCGGGGCGCCAAGGCACTGAAGCTTTCTTT. Amino acid sequence: CASSLHSGRQGTEAFF.

This clone has a handful of counts. V and J are TRBV19 and TRBJ1-3; D is undetermined. This CDR3 contains 17 residues. The V gene's germline CDR1 is LNHDA and CDR2 SQIVND (reference sequence). Trimming took 7 bases from V and 4 from J, leaving 23 bases between them. The CDR3 region is CASTTTRREKEGNTIYF. DNA for the CDR3: TGTGCCAGTACCACAACCAGAAGGGAAAAGGAGGGAAACACCATATATTTT. The full variable domain, in which reference TRBV19 and TRBJ1-3 provide the parts outside the CDR3, is DGGITQSPKYLFRKEGQNVTLSCEQNLNHDAMYWYRQDPGQGLRLIYYSQIVNDFQKGDIAEGYSVSREKKESFPLTVTSAQKNPTAFYLCASTTTRREKEGNTIYFGEGSWLTVV.

The chain uses TRBV7-9 and TRBJ1-1; 7 bases line up with TRBD1. J lost 4 bases, V lost 6 bases, and 8 bases had no gene match. The CDR3 has 14 residues. Germline lookup yields CDR1 SEHNR and CDR2 FQNEAQ (reference sequence). CDR3 DNA: TGTGCCAGCAGACCCAGGGGGGGGAGCACTGAAGCTTTCTTT. It translates to CASRPRGGSTEAFF.

J is TRBJ1-2 and V is TRBV7-9, with TRBD1 identical over 11 bases. Germline V gene sequence: CDR1 SEHNR, CDR2 FQNEAQ (reference sequence). CDR3 length: 17 amino acids. V shed 1 base and J 2 bases; nucleotides not matched to a gene: 6. The CDR3 loop reads CASSLVLRTGGNYGYTF. As DNA, the CDR3 is TGTGCCAGCAGCTTAGTTCTCCGGACAGGGGGCAACTATGGCTACACCTTC. The full variable domain, with the rest looked up from reference TRBV7-9 and TRBJ1-2, is DTGVSQNPRHKITKRGQNVTFRCDPISEHNRLYWYRQTLGQGPEFLTYFQNEAQLEKSRLLSDRFSAERPKGSFSTLEIQRTEQGDSAMYLCASSLVLRTGGNYGYTFGSGTRLTVV.

This clone appeared a few times. This sequence joins TRBV7-2 and TRBJ1-1; D is possibly TRBD1 (6 bases). V lost 2 bases, J lost 6 bases, and 10 bases lay in between. Per the germline V gene, CDR1 is SGHTA and CDR2 is FQGNSA. The CDR3 is 13 amino acids. The CDR3 sequence is CASSLRQVAEAFF. CDR3 bases: TGTGCCAGCAGCTTAAGACAGGTGGCTGAAGCTTTCTTT. The full variable domain, its missing parts supplied by reference TRBV7-2 and TRBJ1-1, is GAGVSQSPSNKVTEKGKDVELRCDPISGHTALYWYRQSLGQGLEFLIYFQGNSAPDKSGLPSDRFSAERTGGSVSTLTIQRTQQEDSAVYLCASSLRQVAEAFFGQGTRLTVV.

This clone was seen just once. The chain employs TRBV19 and TRBJ1-2, with 9 bases that match TRBD1. Looked up from germline, CDR1 is LNHDA and CDR2 is SQIVND (reference sequence). V was clipped by 5 bases and J by 7 bases; unmatched bases: 17. CDR3 size: 17 residues. This CDR3 is CASSALGDRDSFGGYTF. Written as DNA, the CDR3 is TGTGCCAGTAGTGCCCTTGGGGACAGGGACTCGTTTGGTGGCTACACCTTC.

The chain recombines TRBV28 with TRBJ1-5; the match to TRBD1 covers 12 bases. The trim removed 1 base at V and 6 bases at J, leaving 4 bases unmatched. The germline CDR1 and CDR2 sequences are MDHEN and SYDVKM. This CDR3 comprises 16 residues. CDR3 amino acids: CASSLFGTGGFQPQHF. As DNA, the CDR3 is TGTGCCAGCAGTTTATTTGGGACAGGGGGCTTTCAGCCCCAGCATTTT.

The chain links TRBV7-3 to TRBJ2-1, with TRBD2 matching over 9 bases. The V segment lost 5 bases and the J segment 8 bases; nucleotides outside the gene matches: 13. Germline V gives CDR1 SGHTA, CDR2 FQGTGA. This CDR3 has 16 amino acids. The CDR3 protein is CASSPLGAGGGHEQFF. The CDR3 coding sequence is TGTGCCAGCAGCCCCTTAGGGGCGGGGGGGGGCCATGAGCAGTTCTTC.

This sequence joins TRBV5-1 and TRBJ2-7; 8 bases are a match to TRBD1. V trimming: 7 bases; J trimming: 5 bases; junction bases outside the gene matches: 11. Germline V gives CDR1 SGHRS, CDR2 YFSETQ. CDR3 size: 14 residues. The DNA for the CDR3 is TGCGCCAGCGCGGACCCGACAGGGGACGACGAGCAGTACTTC. It yields the protein CASADPTGDDEQYF.

The chain is built from TRBV5-1 and TRBJ1-1; a possible D gene is TRBD1 (6 bases). The CDR3 has 15 residues. V was trimmed by 0 bases and J by 4 bases, leaving 13 bases between them. Germline values: CDR1 SGHRS, CDR2 YFSETQ. CDR3 sequence (DNA): TGCGCCAGCAGCTTGGTTCCGGGGGCAGGCACTGAAGCTTTCTTT. Translated: CASSLVPGAGTEAFF.

This clone was recorded only once. The chain couples TRBV18 to TRBJ2-4, with TRBD1 matching over 9 bases. The length of the CDR3 is 13 residues. V was pared by 8 bases and J by 5 bases, with 4 bases of the junction left unmatched. Germline V gene sequence: CDR1 KGHSH, CDR2 LQKENI. The CDR3: CASRDRVENIQYF. The DNA for the CDR3 is TGTGCCAGCCGGGACAGGGTTGAAAACATTCAGTACTTC. Complete variable domain (other parts from reference TRBV18 and TRBJ2-4): NAGVMQNPRHLVRRRGQEARLRCSPMKGHSHVYWYRQLPEEGLKFMVYLQKENIIDESGMPKERFSAEFPKEGPSILRIQQVVRGDSAAYFCASRDRVENIQYFGAGTRLSVL.